The 25 T cell receptor beta chains in this list originate from one sample, sequenced in a study of shared clonotypes between healthy human individuals. Assay used: immunoSEQ multiplex PCR; TCRdb lists only in-frame clones, some missing. The repertoire consists of nearly 1,000,000 clones, with 76% occurring once and the leading ten covering approximately 1.5%. The sample consisted of memory CD4+ T cells sorted from blood. Indicated subset: CD45RA-negative fraction. The receptors derive from a man between 18 and 35 years old in good health.

The rearrangement uses TRBV6-1 and TRBJ2-3; the D gene is possibly TRBD1 (5 bases). The V end was cut by 6 bases, the J end by 0 bases, with 13 bases between. The CDR3 has 15 residues. CDR1 and CDR2 (germline): MNHNS, SASEGT. This CDR3 is CASRGQGTSTDTQYF. The DNA of the CDR3 is TGTGCCAGCAGGGGGCAGGGCACTAGCACAGATACGCAGTATTTT.

The gene calls are TRBV2 and TRBJ1-4; D unclear. This CDR3 has 15 amino acids. With 1 base removed from V and 3 bases from J, the gap between germline ends came to 9 bases. The V gene's germline CDR1 is SNHLY and CDR2 FYNNEI. The CDR3 is CASSEVGRANEKLFF. The CDR3 coding sequence is TGTGCCAGCAGTGAAGTCGGGAGGGCTAATGAAAAACTGTTTTTT.

The chain has TRBV10-1 and TRBJ2-7, with TRBD1 as a possible D gene (6 bases). V lost 9 bases and J lost 0, with 9 bases in between. CDR1 is WNHNN and CDR2 is SYGVQD in the germline V gene (reference sequence). CDR3 length: 12 residues. Here the CDR3 DNA reads TGCGCCAGTCGACAGGCCTCCTACGAGCAGTACTTC. Its translation: CASRQASYEQYF.

This clone was seen a few times. J is TRBJ1-2 and V is TRBV15; D may be TRBD1 (6 bases). Trimming took 1 base from V and 6 from J, leaving 9 bases between them. The CDR3 is 13 amino acids. Germline lookup yields CDR1 LNHNV and CDR2 YYDKDF (reference sequence). The CDR3 DNA sequence: TGTGCCACCAGCAGAGCGCCAGGGGATGGCTACACCTTC. Its translation is CATSRAPGDGYTF.

The CDR3 coding sequence is TGTGCCAGCAGTTTGACAGAGAGCTACACCTTC. Its translation: CASSLTESYTF. The chain recombines TRBV2 with TRBJ1-2, with a weak D call TRBD1 (5 bases). Looked up from germline, CDR1 is SNHLY and CDR2 is FYNNEI. Trimming stripped 5 bases from V and 9 bases from J, with 10 bases between. The CDR3 is 11 residues long.

The chain combines TRBV30 with TRBJ2-2, with D perhaps TRBD2 (6 bases). V was cut by 3 bases and J by 4 bases, with 12 bases left in between. The CDR3 runs to 14 residues. The V gene's germline CDR1 is GTSNPN and CDR2 SVGIG (reference sequence). The CDR3 DNA reads as TGTGCCTGGAGGAACCTAGCGACCACCGGGGAGCTGTTTTTT. Protein product: CAWRNLATTGELFF.

Only a few counts were recorded for this clone. This chain links TRBV5-1 with TRBJ2-1; D is possibly TRBD1 (5 bases). Germline assignment: CDR1 SGHRS and CDR2 YFSETQ. Trimming shortened V by 3 bases and J by 5 bases, and 12 bases separated the two germline ends. This CDR3 contains 14 residues. The CDR3 DNA follows: TGCGCCAGCAGCTCTGGTGCAGGGAACAATGAGCAGTTCTTC. Translation gives CASSSGAGNNEQFF.

The chain joins TRBV7-9 to TRBJ2-6; D might be TRBD1 (5 bases). V lost 8 bases and J lost 0, with 14 bases in between. Germline-derived CDR1 and CDR2 are SEHNR and FQNEAQ (reference sequence). The CDR3 is 16 residues long. The DNA of the CDR3 is TGTGCCAGCGCCAGGGCACTCGTCTCTGGGGCCAACGTCCTGACTTTC. Its protein is CASARALVSGANVLTF.

Concerning this clone: Other nucleotide sequences from this sample produce the same CDR3. V gene TRBV7-8 combines with J gene TRBJ1-2; 11 nucleotides agree with TRBD1. The germline V gene has CDR1 SGHVS and CDR2 FQNEAQ. Trimming removed 1 base from V and 3 bases from J; junction bases left unmatched: 1. This CDR3 is 15 amino acids long. CDR3 coding DNA: TGTGCCAGCAGCTTAGGGACAGGGGGCGACTATGGCTACACCTTC. It specifies CASSLGTGGDYGYTF.

The J gene is TRBJ2-5, the V gene TRBV5-6, with 8 bases that match TRBD1. After removal of 0 bases from V and 2 bases from J, the junction contained 0 bases not matched to a gene. The CDR3 is 14 residues long. The germline V gene has CDR1 SGHDT and CDR2 YYEEEE. The CDR3 sequence is CASSLDRGQETQYF. The CDR3 DNA reads TGTGCCAGCAGCTTGGACAGGGGGCAAGAGACCCAGTACTTC. Drawing the rest from reference TRBV5-6 and TRBJ2-5, the complete variable domain is DAGVTQSPTHLIKTRGQQVTLRCSPKSGHDTVSWYQQALGQGPQFIFQYYEEEERQRGNFPDRFSGHQFPNYSSELNVNALLLGDSALYLCASSLDRGQETQYFGPGTRLLVL.

The genes are TRBV5-1 and TRBJ2-2; 7 bases map to TRBD1. The germline CDR1 and CDR2 sequences are SGHRS and YFSETQ. V was pared by 5 bases and J by 4 bases, with 5 bases of the junction left unmatched. The CDR3 has 14 amino acids. The DNA for the CDR3 is TGCGCCAGCAGGGCTGGACAGGTCACCGGGGAGCTGTTTTTT. Translation gives CASRAGQVTGELFF.

Only a few counts were recorded for this clone. V is TRBV7-9 and J is TRBJ2-2; no reliable D call. The ends were cut back, 10 bases at V and 7 bases at J, with 13 bases in the middle. The CDR3 is made up of 12 amino acids. Germline assignment: CDR1 SEHNR and CDR2 FQNEAQ (reference sequence). In DNA form, the CDR3 reads TGTGCCACGGCTAGAGGCGGCGGGGAGCTGTTTTTT. Translated, it gives CATARGGGELFF.

This chain links TRBV28 with TRBJ2-2; D possibly corresponds to TRBD1 (5 bases). This CDR3 is 13 amino acids long. The germline gives CDR1 MDHEN, CDR2 SYDVKM. V lost 7 bases and J lost 0, with 6 bases in between. The CDR3 region is CASIRANTGELFF. The CDR3 nucleotides read TGTGCCAGCATCAGGGCGAACACCGGGGAGCTGTTTTTT.

As for this clone: A junction end diverges from the germline sequence, so it may reflect a read error. This rearrangement joins TRBV28 to TRBJ2-7; 7 bases are a match to TRBD2. The CDR3 runs 12 residues. CDR1 is MDHEN, CDR2 SYDVKM, per germline. DNA for the CDR3: TGTGCCAGCAGTAAGGGAGGGTCGCCCGTTTCCTTC. Amino acid sequence: CASSKGGSPVSF.

In nucleotides, the CDR3 is TGCGCCAGCAGTGGGGGAGGGGGCGGGAACACTGAAGCTTTCTTT. As protein: CASSGGGGGNTEAFF. The chain combines TRBV10-2 with TRBJ1-1; 7 bases line up with TRBD1. This CDR3 has 15 residues. CDR1 is WSHSY, CDR2 SAAADI, per germline. Trimming took 4 bases from V and 1 from J; bases not matched to a gene: 6.

This clone has a handful of counts. The chain joins TRBV5-1 to TRBJ1-1; no clear D. Germline-derived CDR1 and CDR2 are SGHRS and YFSETQ. The ends were cut back, 5 bases at V and 4 bases at J, with 6 bases in the middle. The CDR3 loop spans 11 amino acids. CDR3 DNA sequence: TGCGCCAGCAGTGGTGGCACTGAAGCTTTCTTT. This gives the protein CASSGGTEAFF.

V and J are TRBV6-5 and TRBJ2-7; TRBD2 matches 7 bases. CDR1 and CDR2 from the germline V gene are MNHEY and SVGAGI. Trimming cost V 7 bases and J 5 bases; bases outside gene matches: 14. The CDR3 extends over 15 amino acids. The CDR3 region has the DNA TGTGCCAGCACCCCCTTGGGCGGGAGAGGCCACGAGCAGTACTTC. Amino acid sequence: CASTPLGGRGHEQYF.

This clone was seen only a few times. This chain uses TRBV30 with TRBJ1-1; the D is unclear. Trimming left V 0 bases short and J 6 bases short, with 14 bases between. Germline CDR1 is GTSNPN and CDR2 is SVGIG (reference sequence). The CDR3 covers 14 residues. CDR3 nucleotide sequence: TGTGCCTGGAGTGTAGGCAAACGAACCGCTGAAGCTTTCTTT. Residues: CAWSVGKRTAEAFF.

This clone was detected only once. This rearrangement joins TRBV9 to TRBJ1-1; 7 nucleotides align to TRBD1. This CDR3 region has 15 residues. The trim removed 3 bases at V and 0 bases at J, leaving 5 bases unmatched. Germline loops: CDR1 SGDLS, CDR2 YYNGEE. The CDR3 coding sequence is TGTGCCAGCAGCGCCGCGGGACAGTTGAACACTGAAGCTTTCTTT. It codes for CASSAAGQLNTEAFF. Using reference TRBV9 and TRBJ1-1 for the parts outside the CDR3, the full variable domain is DSGVTQTPKHLITATGQRVTLRCSPRSGDLSVYWYQQSLDQGLQFLIQYYNGEERAKGNILERFSAQQFPDLHSELNLSSLELGDSALYFCASSAAGQLNTEAFFGQGTRLTVV.

The chain uses TRBV7-3 and TRBJ2-2; D remains ambiguous. Deletions cut 0 bases from V and 4 bases from J, with 9 bases between. The germline gives CDR1 SGHTA, CDR2 FQGTGA. This CDR3 spans 15 amino acids. DNA for the CDR3: TGTGCCAGCAGCTTAACAGGGTCTGTCACCGGGGAGCTGTTTTTT. As protein: CASSLTGSVTGELFF.

The chain joins TRBV5-1 to TRBJ2-5; D is uncertain. With 5 bases removed from V and 0 bases from J, the gap between germline ends came to 5 bases. This CDR3 region has 12 residues. The germline gives CDR1 SGHRS, CDR2 YFSETQ. The CDR3 sequence is CASSRNQETQYF. CDR3 nucleotide sequence: TGCGCCAGCAGTAGAAACCAAGAGACCCAGTACTTC.

A few counts support this clone. This CDR3 is CASSLRPSTDTQYF. For the CDR3, the DNA is TGTGCCAGCAGCTTGAGGCCTAGCACAGATACGCAGTATTTT. This chain connects TRBV5-5 to TRBJ2-3; D not certain. The CDR3 spans 14 residues. Per the germline V gene, CDR1 is SGHKS and CDR2 is YYEKEE (reference sequence). Trimming stripped 1 base from V and 0 bases from J, with 6 bases between.

The chain has TRBV10-3 and TRBJ2-5; possibly TRBD1 for D (6 bases). CDR1 is ENHRY, CDR2 SYGVKD, per germline. V was pared by 8 bases and J by 5 bases, with 15 bases between. The CDR3 has 13 amino acids. DNA of the CDR3: TGTGCCATCGGGGCAGGGGAGATGGAGACCCAGTACTTC. Protein sequence: CAIGAGEMETQYF.

V usage is TRBV5-4 and J usage is TRBJ2-2; D is unresolved. Trimming stripped 4 bases from V and 6 bases from J, with 19 bases between. The CDR3 extends over 16 amino acids. CDR1 is SGHNT, CDR2 YYREEE, per germline (reference sequence). CDR3 residues: CASSPDGPERSGELFF. CDR3 nucleotides: TGTGCCAGCAGCCCCGACGGACCTGAACGATCCGGGGAGCTGTTTTTT.

This clone was found a few times. This sequence joins TRBV7-2 and TRBJ2-1; TRBD2 matches at 10 bases. Germline V gene sequence: CDR1 SGHTA, CDR2 FQGNSA. The CDR3 is made up of 16 amino acids. The V and J ends lost 2 bases and 10 bases, in that order; junction bases with no gene match: 11. The CDR3 here is CASSLPSLAGVGEQFF. The CDR3 nucleotides are TGTGCCAGCAGCTTACCATCTCTAGCGGGAGTAGGGGAGCAGTTCTTC.